The entry that follows covers one TCR beta chain sequence. Profiling relied on immunoSEQ multiplex PCR, and the TCRdb table lists in-frame clones only, not all of them. Among 50,000 to 75,000 clones listed, approximately 91% were seen once. The data stem from a study of a mutant IDH1 vaccine in newly diagnosed glioma. The CDR3 runs to 16 residues. Germline loops: CDR1 SGHNT, CDR2 YYREEE (reference sequence). With 4 bases removed from V and 4 bases from J, the gap between germline ends came to 20 bases. Time point specified: baseline, week 1 (first vaccination visit). Stated treatment: pre-vaccination baseline after standard-of-care therapy. Each of the donors came in with new WHO grade 3 or 4 astrocytomas that were IDH1-mutant and ATRX-lost.

This chain joins TRBV5-4 and TRBJ1-2; a weak D match, TRBD1 (6 bases). Source: PBMCs, taken from a glioma patient treated with radiotherapy, temozolomide or both. This receptor was taken from a man aged 45-60 years with glioma. CDR3 in amino acids: CASSSNSQGRSYGYTF. In DNA, the CDR3 is TGTGCCAGCAGCAGTAACTCGCAGGGGAGGAGCTATGGCTACACCTTC. Looking up the rest from reference TRBV5-4 and TRBJ1-2 gives the full variable domain: ETGVTQSPTHLIKTRGQQVTLRCSSQSGHNTVSWYQQALGQGPQFIFQYYREEENGRGNFPPRFSGLQFPNYSSELNVNALELDDSALYLCASSSNSQGRSYGYTFGSGTRLTVV.